The entry below gives a single T cell receptor beta chain sequence along with its context. The data are from a study of blood T cells in healthy people across ages. A J-beta primer mix and a sample-barcoded 5' primer were used in a second PCR of roughly 6 to 11 cycles. Each CDR3 protein is one row after TCRdb ran MiXCR on the 5' RACE reads. Of about 640,000 distinct CDR3 sequences in the sample, around 43% are singletons; the top ten hold approximately 31%. V was shortened by 0 bases and J by 7 bases, with 16 bases between the two germline ends. Germline loops: CDR1 SGHTA, CDR2 FQGTGA. This CDR3 spans 16 amino acids.

The sequence derives from a man aged 80 or over in good health. This sequence joins TRBV7-3 and TRBJ2-1, with D perhaps matching TRBD1 or TRBD2 (6 bases each). The specimen was blood. The CDR3 nucleotides are TGTGCCAGCAGCTTAACCCAAGGGACGGGGGCGAATGAGCAGTTCTTC. Protein: CASSLTQGTGANEQFF.